These 16 T cell receptor beta chains were sequenced from one sample in a study of blood T cell repertoires in COVID-19. The method was immunoSEQ multiplex PCR; TCRdb's version includes in-frame clones alone and lacks a portion of them. The table lists approximately 20,000 clones, approximately 85% of them singletons. The specimen sequenced was peripheral blood. Receptors were obtained from a man older than 75 with acute or convalescent COVID-19.

This chain connects TRBV28 to TRBJ1-6, with no clear D. This CDR3 has 14 residues. The germline V gene has CDR1 MDHEN and CDR2 SYDVKM. Trimming took 3 bases from V and 3 from J, leaving 6 bases between them. The CDR3 region is CASSFRSYNSPLHF. CDR3 bases: TGTGCCAGCAGTTTTCGCAGCTATAATTCACCCCTCCACTTT.

The table lists this clone with a count of one. This sequence joins TRBV7-2 and TRBJ2-7; D ambiguous. CDR1 is SGHTA and CDR2 is FQGNSA in the germline V gene. The CDR3 totals 13 residues. Trimming took 1 base from V and 3 from J, leaving 7 bases between them. The CDR3 loop is CASSLVTDYEQYF. In DNA form, the CDR3 reads TGTGCCAGCAGCTTAGTTACAGACTACGAGCAGTACTTC. Using reference TRBV7-2 and TRBJ2-7 for the parts outside the CDR3, the full variable domain is GAGVSQSPSNKVTEKGKDVELRCDPISGHTALYWYRQSLGQGLEFLIYFQGNSAPDKSGLPSDRFSAERTGGSVSTLTIQRTQQEDSAVYLCASSLVTDYEQYFGPGTRLTVT.

V is TRBV7-2 and J is TRBJ2-4; 7 bases are a match to TRBD1. The CDR3 runs 15 residues. Germline V lookup: CDR1 SGHTA, CDR2 FQGNSA. V lost 5 bases, J lost 3 bases, and 7 bases stayed unmatched. The CDR3: CASSPDRVGKNIQYF. CDR3 DNA: TGTGCCAGCAGCCCAGACAGGGTCGGCAAAAACATTCAGTACTTC.

The chain carries TRBV27 and TRBJ1-2; 8 positions match TRBD1. Germline values: CDR1 MNHEY, CDR2 SMNVEV (reference sequence). The ends lost 5 bases at V and 4 bases at J; junction bases unmatched: 12. The CDR3 contains 16 residues. CDR3 DNA sequence: TGTGCCAGCAGTCCGATGACAGGGGCTTACGTCTATGGCTACACCTTC. Its translation: CASSPMTGAYVYGYTF.

This rearrangement joins TRBV3-1 (or the pseudogene TRBV3-2) to TRBJ2-3; 7 bases are shared with TRBD2. V lost 7 bases and J lost 5; bases outside the gene matches: 9. Germline V gene lookup returns CDR1 LGHDT and CDR2 YNNKEL (reference sequence). This CDR3 has 14 residues. CDR3 DNA: TGTGCCAGCACTCTCGGGGGGTACGGAGATACGCAGTATTTT. Its protein is CASTLGGYGDTQYF.

CDR3 sequence (DNA): TGTGCCAGCAGCTTGGGGACAGGGGGCGTTAGTGGCTACACCTTC. Protein: CASSLGTGGVSGYTF. The chain joins TRBV5-6 to TRBJ1-2; 11 nucleotides align to TRBD1. V lost 0 bases to trimming and J lost 7 bases; unmatched junction nucleotides: 5. Germline CDR1 reads SGHDT; CDR2 reads YYEEEE. The CDR3 is 15 residues long.

The chain is built from TRBV19 and TRBJ1-2; no reliable D call. CDR3 length: 13 amino acids. Trimming stripped 7 bases from V and 0 bases from J, with 9 bases between. CDR1 and CDR2 from the germline V gene are LNHDA and SQIVND (reference sequence). The CDR3 DNA is TGTGCCAGTACCCAAGGAGCTAACTATGGCTACACCTTC. Its translation: CASTQGANYGYTF.

The rearrangement links TRBV2 to TRBJ1-2; possible D gene TRBD1, 6 bases. Trimming left V 4 bases short and J 8 bases short, with 17 bases between. CDR3 size: 14 residues. Per the germline V gene, CDR1 is SNHLY and CDR2 is FYNNEI. This CDR3 is CASSGTAFERGYTF. The DNA for the CDR3 is TGTGCCAGCAGTGGGACAGCCTTTGAGCGCGGCTACACCTTC. The variable domain in full, completed from reference TRBV2 and TRBJ1-2, reads EPEVTQTPSHQVTQMGQEVILRCVPISNHLYFYWYRQILGQKVEFLVSFYNNEISEKSEIFDDQFSVERPDGSNFTLKIRSTKLEDSAMYFCASSGTAFERGYTFGSGTRLTVV.

This chain uses TRBV7-9 with TRBJ1-5; the D gene is possibly TRBD1 (6 bases). This CDR3 spans 15 amino acids. Germline V gene lookup returns CDR1 SEHNR and CDR2 FQNEAQ (reference sequence). V shed 3 bases and J shed 7 bases, with 16 bases lying between them. CDR3 in amino acids: CASSFSQGPRQPQHF. The CDR3 DNA is TGTGCCAGCAGCTTCAGCCAGGGGCCCAGGCAGCCCCAGCATTTT.

The chain couples TRBV19 to TRBJ1-1, with TRBD1 matching over 8 bases. CDR1 is LNHDA, CDR2 SQIVND, per germline (reference sequence). This CDR3 has 18 residues. V shed 5 bases and J 3 bases; nucleotides not matched to a gene: 17. The CDR3 DNA sequence: TGTGCCAGTAGTGCCCGAAGATGGACAGGGCCTGGGGACACTGAAGCTTTCTTT. Its protein is CASSARRWTGPGDTEAFF.

This sequence joins TRBV30 and TRBJ2-7; 10 bases agree with TRBD1. With 7 bases clipped from V and 4 bases from J, the junction kept 4 bases outside the gene matches. The CDR3 consists of 12 residues. Germline V CDR1 and CDR2: GTSNPN, SVGIG (reference sequence). CDR3 region: CAYGTGEYEQYF. In nucleotides, the CDR3 is TGTGCCTACGGGACAGGGGAGTACGAGCAGTACTTC.

This clone has only a few counts. The rearrangement uses TRBV28 and TRBJ2-1; 8 bases line up with TRBD2. CDR3 length equals 14 residues. Germline CDR1 reads MDHEN; CDR2 reads SYDVKM. J gave up 4 bases and V 4 bases, and 3 bases lay outside the gene matches. DNA for the CDR3: TGTGCCAGCAGTTCGGGACTAGAATACAATGAGCAGTTCTTC. This encodes CASSSGLEYNEQFF.

This chain links TRBV27 with TRBJ2-6; 8 bases align to TRBD1. The J segment lost 2 bases and the V segment lost 1 base, leaving 4 bases of the junction unmatched. The CDR3 contains 17 residues. CDR1 is MNHEY and CDR2 is SMNVEV in the germline V gene (reference sequence). For the CDR3, the DNA is TGTGCCAGCAGTTTATACCCGACAGGGGCTGGGGCCAACGTCCTGACTTTC. The encoded protein is CASSLYPTGAGANVLTF. Filled out from reference TRBV27 and TRBJ2-6, the complete variable domain reads EAQVTQNPRYLITVTGKKLTVTCSQNMNHEYMSWYRQDPGLGLRQIYYSMNVEVTDKGDVPEGYKVSRKEKRNFPLILESPSPNQTSLYFCASSLYPTGAGANVLTFGAGSRLTVL.

The chain links TRBV6-5 to TRBJ2-5; 8 nucleotides align to TRBD1. Germline V CDR1 and CDR2: MNHEY, SVGAGI. V was clipped by 8 bases and J by 4 bases; unmatched bases: 0. There are 11 residues in the CDR3. Written as DNA, the CDR3 is TGTGCCAGCCAGGGGGCAGAGACCCAGTACTTC. Amino acids: CASQGAETQYF.

This chain uses TRBV3-1 (or the pseudogene TRBV3-2) with TRBJ1-1; 10 positions agree with TRBD1. Germline CDR1 reads LGHDT; CDR2 reads YNNKEL (reference sequence). The V and J ends lost 1 base and 10 bases, in that order; junction bases with no gene match: 6. The CDR3 runs to 14 residues. CDR3 region: CASSQGRDRGTAFF. In nucleotides, the CDR3 is TGTGCCAGCAGCCAAGGACGGGACAGGGGAACAGCTTTCTTT.

V gene TRBV6-1 combines with J gene TRBJ1-5, with D perhaps matching TRBD1 (5 bases). The CDR3 runs 14 residues. Per the germline V gene, CDR1 is MNHNS and CDR2 is SASEGT. V was trimmed by 2 bases and J by 2 bases, leaving 7 bases between them. The CDR3, as DNA: TGTGCCAGCAGTGAAACGGGGGGCAATCAGCCCCAGCATTTT. It codes for CASSETGGNQPQHF.